The sequence of this TCR beta chain was determined in a study of control samples from healthy donors and cancer patients. Repertoires were generated with immunoSEQ multiplex PCR, while TCRdb's copy carries only in-frame clones and drops some. The sample shows over 150,000 clones, approximately 94% of them seen only once. The CDR3 extends over 14 amino acids. From germline, CDR1 is SGHTA and CDR2 FQGNSA. The germline V and J ends were trimmed by 5 bases and 8 bases, with 15 bases remaining between them. This clonotype was sampled from a man between 35 and 55 years old in good health. The sequenced sample was blood. The rearrangement uses TRBV7-2 and TRBJ2-2; D remains ambiguous. CDR3 region: CASSPWVLKGELFF. The CDR3 DNA follows: TGTGCCAGCAGCCCATGGGTCCTGAAGGGGGAGCTGTTTTTT.